The entry that follows covers one TCR beta chain sequence. The table came from immunoSEQ multiplex PCR; TCRdb's copy has only in-frame clones and leaves some out. This table holds around 290,000 clones, roughly 91% found once. This entry belongs to a study of blood T cell repertoires in COVID-19. Study overall: COVID-19 samples, acute and convalescent, were from the United States, Italy and Spain. PBMCs, B-cell-depleted T cells, or T cells provided the cDNA or gDNA that made up the material.

V lost 4 bases and J lost 3, with 10 bases in between. The CDR3 runs 13 residues. Germline V CDR1 and CDR2: LNHDA, SQIVND (reference sequence). This chain uses TRBV19 with TRBJ2-7; D may be TRBD1 (6 bases). The receptor's source is a woman aged 55-69 years in a cohort exposed to, infected with or recovered from COVID-19 (not recorded which). Sequencing was performed on PBMCs or T cells enriched from blood (not recorded which). The CDR3 DNA sequence: TGTGCCAGTAGTAACCAACAGGGCTACGAGCAGTACTTC. Residues: CASSNQQGYEQYF.